This T cell receptor beta chain was recovered during a study of molecular identifiers for immune sequencing clone quantification. Study at large: Replicate RNA from approximately 20,000 or 98,000 naive CD8 T cells formed five aliquots; four were sequenced.

CDR1 is SEHNR and CDR2 is FQNEAQ in the germline V gene (reference sequence). The CDR3 runs 13 residues. The V end lost 10 bases, the J end lost 0 bases, and 12 bases lay between the germline ends. To note about this clonotype: Its antigen is not identified.

Study-level results: Effector cells had over 98% of their molecules in clones above 20 RNA copies, while naive cells had under 1%.

TCRdb reprocessed the PCR reads with MiXCR, giving one entry per CDR3 protein. The sample lists over 550,000 distinct CDR3 sequences, around 25% occurring once. This TCR derives from a human donor in good health. Some libraries in this study had Jurkat cell RNA spiked in. Sequencing was performed on naive CD8+ T cells from blood, with Jurkat cell RNA spiked in. As to subset: FACS-sorted CD8+CD4-CCR7+CD45RA+ naive T cells. The rearrangement links TRBV7-9 to TRBJ1-2; no clear D gene. The CDR3 sequence: CATLGSSNYGYTF. CDR3 DNA sequence: TGTGCCACTCTGGGGTCCTCTAACTATGGCTACACCTTC.